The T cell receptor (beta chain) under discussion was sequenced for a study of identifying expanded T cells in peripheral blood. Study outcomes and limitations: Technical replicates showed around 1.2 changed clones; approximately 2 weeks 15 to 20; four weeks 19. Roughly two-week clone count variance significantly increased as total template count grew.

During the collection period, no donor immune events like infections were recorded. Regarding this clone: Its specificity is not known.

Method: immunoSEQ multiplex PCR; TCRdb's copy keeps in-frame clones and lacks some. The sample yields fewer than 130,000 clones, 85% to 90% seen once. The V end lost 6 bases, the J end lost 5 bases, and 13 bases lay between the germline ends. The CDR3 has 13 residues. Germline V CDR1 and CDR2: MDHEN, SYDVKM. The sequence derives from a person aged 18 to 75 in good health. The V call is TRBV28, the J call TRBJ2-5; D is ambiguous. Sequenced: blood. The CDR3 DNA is TGTGCCAGCAGCCGTGGGGTAGGGGAGACCCAGTACTTC. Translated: CASSRGVGETQYF. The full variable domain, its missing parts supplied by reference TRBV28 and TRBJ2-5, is DVKVTQSSRYLVKRTGEKVFLECVQDMDHENMFWYRQDPGLGLRLIYFSYDVKMKEKGDIPEGYSVSREKKERFSLILESASTNQTSMYLCASSRGVGETQYFGPGTRLLVL.